Below are 6 T cell receptor beta chains sequenced from a single sample in a study of cytomegalovirus exposure and HLA in healthy donors. 13 Jbeta primers and 60 Vbeta primers were used for the PCR. This table comes from immunoSEQ multiplex PCR, and its TCRdb copy is limited to in-frame clones, with some not included. Found here are approximately 85,000 clones, over 70% of them singletons; the top ten hold around 25%. The sequencing sample was made of PBMCs. Source of these receptors: a woman in her forties or fifties in good health and CMV-seropositive.

The chain has TRBV7-3 and TRBJ2-5; 11 nucleotides match TRBD2. The CDR3 is 14 residues long. CDR1 is SGHTA and CDR2 is FQGTGA in the germline V gene. J gave up 4 bases and V 5 bases, and 3 bases lay outside the gene matches. The CDR3 DNA sequence: TGTGCCAGCAGCACGGGGACTAGCGGAGAGACCCAGTACTTC. Translation: CASSTGTSGETQYF.

There are a few counts of this clone. The V gene is TRBV27, the J gene TRBJ1-4, with a possible D match to TRBD1 (5 bases). The CDR3 has 17 residues. V shed 1 base and J shed 5 bases, with 17 bases lying between them. Germline V gives CDR1 MNHEY, CDR2 SMNVEV (reference sequence). CDR3 sequence (DNA): TGTGCCAGCAGTTTATACCAGGGTGTCGGACGAAATGAAAAACTGTTTTTT. Its protein is CASSLYQGVGRNEKLFF. The whole variable domain, remainder taken from reference TRBV27 and TRBJ1-4, is EAQVTQNPRYLITVTGKKLTVTCSQNMNHEYMSWYRQDPGLGLRQIYYSMNVEVTDKGDVPEGYKVSRKEKRNFPLILESPSPNQTSLYFCASSLYQGVGRNEKLFFGSGTQLSVL.

This clone was found once. The gene calls are TRBV5-1 and TRBJ1-1; TRBD1 is a possible D gene (5 bases). The CDR3 loop spans 14 amino acids. CDR1 is SGHRS, CDR2 YFSETQ, per germline. V was shortened by 5 bases and J by 0 bases, with 11 bases between the two germline ends. CDR3 amino acids: CASSYDSMNTEAFF. The CDR3 nucleotides are TGCGCCAGCAGTTACGACAGCATGAACACTGAAGCTTTCTTT.

The rearrangement joins TRBV2 to TRBJ2-2; D gene uncertain. V was cut by 2 bases and J by 3 bases, with 10 bases left in between. The CDR3 has 15 amino acids. The germline V gene encodes CDR1 SNHLY and CDR2 FYNNEI. The CDR3 DNA sequence: TGTGCCAGCAGTGAATTTTCCGGGTACACCGGGGAGCTGTTTTTT. As protein: CASSEFSGYTGELFF.

This chain uses TRBV9 with TRBJ2-3; 13 bases align to TRBD2. V was clipped by 0 bases and J by 2 bases; unmatched bases: 6. CDR1 and CDR2 (germline): SGDLS, YYNGEE. This CDR3 comprises 18 residues. CDR3 nucleotides: TGTGCCAGCAGCGTAGGCGGACTAGCGGGAGCACCCACAGATACGCAGTATTTT. Translation: CASSVGGLAGAPTDTQYF.

The V call is TRBV30, the J call TRBJ2-1; 7 bases agree with TRBD2. CDR1 is GTSNPN, CDR2 SVGIG, per germline (reference sequence). This CDR3 has 13 residues. Trimming removed 4 bases from V and 7 bases from J; junction bases left unmatched: 7. DNA of the CDR3: TGTGCCTGGACGCGAGGCGGGAGAAATGAGCAGTTCTTC. As protein: CAWTRGGRNEQFF.